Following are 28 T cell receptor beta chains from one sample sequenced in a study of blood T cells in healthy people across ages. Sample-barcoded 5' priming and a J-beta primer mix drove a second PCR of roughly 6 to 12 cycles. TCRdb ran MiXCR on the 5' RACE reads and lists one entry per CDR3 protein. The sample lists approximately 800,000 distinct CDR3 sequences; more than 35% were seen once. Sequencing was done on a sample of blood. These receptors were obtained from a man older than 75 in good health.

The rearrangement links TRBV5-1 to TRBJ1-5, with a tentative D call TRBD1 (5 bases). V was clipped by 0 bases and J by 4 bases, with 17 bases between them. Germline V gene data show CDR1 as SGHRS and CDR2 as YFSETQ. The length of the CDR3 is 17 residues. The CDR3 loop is CASSLDPVSGGNQPQHF. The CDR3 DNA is TGCGCCAGCAGCTTGGATCCCGTTTCCGGGGGTAATCAGCCCCAGCATTTT.

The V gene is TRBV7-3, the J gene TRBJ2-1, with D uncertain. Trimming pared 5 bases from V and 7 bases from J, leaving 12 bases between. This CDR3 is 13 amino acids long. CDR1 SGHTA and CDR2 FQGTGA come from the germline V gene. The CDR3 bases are TGTGCCAGCAGCCCCACAACCCCAAATGAGCAGTTCTTC. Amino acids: CASSPTTPNEQFF.

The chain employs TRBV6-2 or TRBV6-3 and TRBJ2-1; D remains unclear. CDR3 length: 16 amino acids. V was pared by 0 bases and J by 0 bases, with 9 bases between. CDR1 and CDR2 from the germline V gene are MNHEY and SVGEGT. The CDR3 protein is CASSYSGHSSYNEQFF. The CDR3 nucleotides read TGTGCCAGCAGTTACTCAGGCCATAGCTCCTACAATGAGCAGTTCTTC.

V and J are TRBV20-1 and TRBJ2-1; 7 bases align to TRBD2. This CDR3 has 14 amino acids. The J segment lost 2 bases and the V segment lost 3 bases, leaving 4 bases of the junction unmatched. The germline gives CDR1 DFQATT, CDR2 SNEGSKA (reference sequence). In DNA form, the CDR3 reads TGCAGTGCTAGGAAGAGCGGGACCTACAATGAGCAGTTCTTC. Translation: CSARKSGTYNEQFF.

The CDR3 sequence: CASTYSNQPQHF. The CDR3 DNA reads as TGTGCCAGCACGTATAGCAATCAGCCCCAGCATTTT. The rearrangement joins TRBV12-3 or TRBV12-4 to TRBJ1-5; no clear D. The CDR3 totals 12 residues. The V gene lost 7 bases and the J gene lost 0 bases, with 4 bases spanning the gap.

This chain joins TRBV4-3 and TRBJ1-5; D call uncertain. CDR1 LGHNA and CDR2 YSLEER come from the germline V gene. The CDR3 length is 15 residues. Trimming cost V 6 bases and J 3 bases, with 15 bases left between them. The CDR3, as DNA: TGCGCCAGCAGTCGTGGGATTGGGAACAATCAGCCCCAGCATTTT. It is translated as CASSRGIGNNQPQHF.

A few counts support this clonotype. The CDR3 nucleotides are TGCGCCAGCAGCCAAGATGGGTCCCACTCCTACGAGCAGTACTTC. Its protein is CASSQDGSHSYEQYF. This chain joins TRBV4-3 and TRBJ2-7; D is ambiguous. V was cut by 0 bases and J by 0 bases, with 9 bases left in between. Germline CDR1 LGHNA, CDR2 YSLEER. This CDR3 comprises 15 residues.

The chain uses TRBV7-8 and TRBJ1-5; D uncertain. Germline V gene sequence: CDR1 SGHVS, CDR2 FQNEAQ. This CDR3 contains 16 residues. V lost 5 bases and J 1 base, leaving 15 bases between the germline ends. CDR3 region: CASSDLGMSSNQPQHF. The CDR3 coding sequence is TGTGCCAGCAGCGACTTAGGGATGTCGAGCAATCAGCCCCAGCATTTT.

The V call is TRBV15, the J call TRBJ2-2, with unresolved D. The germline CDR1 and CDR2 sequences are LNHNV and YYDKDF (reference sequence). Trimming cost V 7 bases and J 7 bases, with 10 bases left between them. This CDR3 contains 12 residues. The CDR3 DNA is TGTGCCACCATAATTGATAGCGGGGAGCTGTTTTTT. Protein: CATIIDSGELFF. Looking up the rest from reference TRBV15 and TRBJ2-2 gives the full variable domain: DAMVIQNPRYQVTQFGKPVTLSCSQTLNHNVMYWYQQKSSQAPKLLFHYYDKDFNNEADTPDNFQSRRPNTSFCFLDIRSPGLGDTAMYLCATIIDSGELFFGEGSRLTVL.

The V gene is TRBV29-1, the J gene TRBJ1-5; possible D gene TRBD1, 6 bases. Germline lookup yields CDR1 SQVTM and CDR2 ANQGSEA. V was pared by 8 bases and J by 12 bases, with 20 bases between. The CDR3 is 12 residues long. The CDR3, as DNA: TGCAGCTCCTGTGACAGGCGGCGGGACCAGCATTTT. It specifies CSSCDRRRDQHF.

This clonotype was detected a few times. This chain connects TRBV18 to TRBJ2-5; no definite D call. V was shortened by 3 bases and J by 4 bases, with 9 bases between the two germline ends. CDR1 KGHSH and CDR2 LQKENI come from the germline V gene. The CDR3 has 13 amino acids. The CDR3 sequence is CASSPASGETQYF. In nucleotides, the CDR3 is TGTGCCAGCTCACCGGCGTCAGGAGAGACCCAGTACTTC. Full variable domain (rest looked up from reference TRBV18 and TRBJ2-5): NAGVMQNPRHLVRRRGQEARLRCSPMKGHSHVYWYRQLPEEGLKFMVYLQKENIIDESGMPKERFSAEFPKEGPSILRIQQVVRGDSAAYFCASSPASGETQYFGPGTRLLVL.

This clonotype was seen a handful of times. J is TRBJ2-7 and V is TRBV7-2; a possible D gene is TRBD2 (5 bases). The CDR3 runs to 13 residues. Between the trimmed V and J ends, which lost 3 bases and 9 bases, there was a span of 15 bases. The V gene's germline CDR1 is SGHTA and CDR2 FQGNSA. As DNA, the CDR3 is TGTGCCAGCAGCTTGGACCATAAGGCGGGGCAGTACTTC. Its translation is CASSLDHKAGQYF.

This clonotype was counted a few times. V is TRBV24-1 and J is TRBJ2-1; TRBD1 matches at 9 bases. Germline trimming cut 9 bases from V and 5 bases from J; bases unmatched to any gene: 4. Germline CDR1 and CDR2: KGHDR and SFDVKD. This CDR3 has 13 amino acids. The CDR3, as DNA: TGTGCCACCGGGGACAGGGTAGACAATGAGCAGTTCTTC. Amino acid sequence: CATGDRVDNEQFF.

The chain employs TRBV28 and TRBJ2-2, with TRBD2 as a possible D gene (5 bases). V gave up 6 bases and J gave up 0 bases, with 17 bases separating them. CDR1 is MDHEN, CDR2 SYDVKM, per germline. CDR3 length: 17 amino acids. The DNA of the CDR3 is TGTGCCAGCAGCCCATACAGCCGGGATACGAACACCGGGGAGCTGTTTTTT. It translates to CASSPYSRDTNTGELFF. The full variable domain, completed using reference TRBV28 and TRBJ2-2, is DVKVTQSSRYLVKRTGEKVFLECVQDMDHENMFWYRQDPGLGLRLIYFSYDVKMKEKGDIPEGYSVSREKKERFSLILESASTNQTSMYLCASSPYSRDTNTGELFFGEGSRLTVL.

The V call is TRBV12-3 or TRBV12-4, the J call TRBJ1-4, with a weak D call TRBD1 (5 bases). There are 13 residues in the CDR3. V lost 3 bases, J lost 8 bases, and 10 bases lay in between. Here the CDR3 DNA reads TGTGCCAGCAGTTTTCAGGGAGGGGAAAAACTGTTTTTT. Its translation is CASSFQGGEKLFF.

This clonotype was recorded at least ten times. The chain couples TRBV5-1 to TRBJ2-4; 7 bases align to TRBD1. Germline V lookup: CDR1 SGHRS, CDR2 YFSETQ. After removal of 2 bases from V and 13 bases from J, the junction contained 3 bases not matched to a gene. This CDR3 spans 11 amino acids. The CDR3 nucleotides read TGCGCCAGCAGCTTAGACAGGGAACAGTACTTC. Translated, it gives CASSLDREQYF.

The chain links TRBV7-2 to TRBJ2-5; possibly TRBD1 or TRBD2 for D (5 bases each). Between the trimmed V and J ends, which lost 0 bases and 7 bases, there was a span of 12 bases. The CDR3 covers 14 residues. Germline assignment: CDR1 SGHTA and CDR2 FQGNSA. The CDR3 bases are TGTGCCAGCAGCTTAGCCGGGACCCTAGCGACCCAGTACTTC. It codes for CASSLAGTLATQYF.

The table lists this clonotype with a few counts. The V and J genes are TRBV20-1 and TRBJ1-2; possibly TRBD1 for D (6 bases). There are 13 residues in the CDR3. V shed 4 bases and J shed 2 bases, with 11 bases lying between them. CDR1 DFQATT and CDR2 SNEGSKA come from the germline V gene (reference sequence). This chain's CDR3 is CSAMPGTNYGYTF. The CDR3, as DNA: TGCAGTGCTATGCCCGGGACAAACTATGGCTACACCTTC.

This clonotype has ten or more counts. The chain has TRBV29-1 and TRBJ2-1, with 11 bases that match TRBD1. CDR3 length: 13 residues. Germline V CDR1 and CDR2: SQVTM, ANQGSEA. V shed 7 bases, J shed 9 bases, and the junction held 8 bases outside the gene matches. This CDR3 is CSAPGTGGVEQFF. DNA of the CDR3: TGCAGCGCACCCGGGACAGGGGGAGTTGAGCAGTTCTTC.

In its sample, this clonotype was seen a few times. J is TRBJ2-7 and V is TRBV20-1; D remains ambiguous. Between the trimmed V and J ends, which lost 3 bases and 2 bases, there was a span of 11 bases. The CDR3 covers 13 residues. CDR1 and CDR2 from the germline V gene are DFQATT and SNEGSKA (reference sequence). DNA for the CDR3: TGCAGTGCTAGGAGCCAGGATCCCTACGAGCAGTACTTC. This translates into CSARSQDPYEQYF.

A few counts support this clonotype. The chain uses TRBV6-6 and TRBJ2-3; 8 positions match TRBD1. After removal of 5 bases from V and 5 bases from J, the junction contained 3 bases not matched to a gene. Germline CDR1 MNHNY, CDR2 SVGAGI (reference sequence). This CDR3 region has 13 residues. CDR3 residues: CASSETGVDTQYF. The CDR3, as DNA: TGTGCCAGCAGTGAGACAGGGGTAGATACGCAGTATTTT.

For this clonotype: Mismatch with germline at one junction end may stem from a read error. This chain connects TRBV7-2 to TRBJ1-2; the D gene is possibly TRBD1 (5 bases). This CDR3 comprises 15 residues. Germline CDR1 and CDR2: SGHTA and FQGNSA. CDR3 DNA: TGTGCCGGCAGCTTAGCGCGAGCAGGGAACTATGGCTACACCTTC. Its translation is CAGSLARAGNYGYTF.

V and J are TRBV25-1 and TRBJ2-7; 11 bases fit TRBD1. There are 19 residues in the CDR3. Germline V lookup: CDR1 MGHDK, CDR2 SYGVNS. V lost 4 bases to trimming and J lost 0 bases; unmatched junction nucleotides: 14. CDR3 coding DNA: TGTGCCAGCAGTGCCCATACCGGGACAGGGGGAAGGAGCTCCTACGAGCAGTACTTC. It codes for CASSAHTGTGGRSSYEQYF.

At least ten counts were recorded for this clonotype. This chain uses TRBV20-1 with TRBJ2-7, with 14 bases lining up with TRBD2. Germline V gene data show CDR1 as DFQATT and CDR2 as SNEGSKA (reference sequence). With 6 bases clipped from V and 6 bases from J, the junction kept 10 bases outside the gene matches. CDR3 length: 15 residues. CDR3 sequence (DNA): TGCAGTGCGAGGCCGGGACTAGCGGGAGTAAGCGAGCAGTACTTC. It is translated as CSARPGLAGVSEQYF.

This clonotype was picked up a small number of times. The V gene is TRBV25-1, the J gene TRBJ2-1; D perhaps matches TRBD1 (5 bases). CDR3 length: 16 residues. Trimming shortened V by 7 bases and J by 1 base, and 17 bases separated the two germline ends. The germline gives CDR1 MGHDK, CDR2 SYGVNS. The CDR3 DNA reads TGTGCCAGCAACAAAGGGGTAGGAGTGTCCTACAATGAGCAGTTCTTC. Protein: CASNKGVGVSYNEQFF.

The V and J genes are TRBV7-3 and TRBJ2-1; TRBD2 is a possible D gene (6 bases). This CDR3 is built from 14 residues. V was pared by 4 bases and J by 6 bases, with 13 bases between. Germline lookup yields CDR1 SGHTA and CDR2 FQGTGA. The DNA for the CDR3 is TGTGCCAGCAGCTCTTGGGTGGGAGGCAATGAGCAGTTCTTC. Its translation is CASSSWVGGNEQFF.

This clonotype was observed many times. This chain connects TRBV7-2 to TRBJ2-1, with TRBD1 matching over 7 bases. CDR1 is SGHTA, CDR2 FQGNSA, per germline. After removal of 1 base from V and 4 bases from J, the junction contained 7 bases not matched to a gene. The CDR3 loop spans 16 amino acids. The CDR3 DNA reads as TGTGCCAGCAGCTTAGAACAGGGGCCTTGGTACAATGAGCAGTTCTTC. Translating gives CASSLEQGPWYNEQFF.

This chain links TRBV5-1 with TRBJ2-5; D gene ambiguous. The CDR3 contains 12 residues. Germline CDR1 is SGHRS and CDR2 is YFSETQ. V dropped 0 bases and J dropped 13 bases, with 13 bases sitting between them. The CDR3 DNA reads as TGCGCCAGCAGCTTGGACGGCGTCCCTAGGTACTTC. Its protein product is CASSLDGVPRYF. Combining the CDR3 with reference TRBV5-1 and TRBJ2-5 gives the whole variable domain KAGVTQTPRYLIKTRGQQVTLSCSPISGHRSVSWYQQTPGQGLQFLFEYFSETQRNKGNFPGRFSGRQFSNSRSEMNVSTLELGDSALYLCASSLDGVPRYFGPGTRLLVL.